These 15 T cell receptor beta chains were sequenced from one sample in a study of Ad26.COV2.S vaccination and SARS-CoV-2 variants. Sequencing was performed with immunoSEQ multiplex PCR; in TCRdb, only in-frame clones are kept and a portion is missing. This table has hundreds of thousands of clones, nearly 90% appearing once. Treatment meaning: 19 received Ad26.COV2.S at low or high dose, single or two shots; several received placebo; per-sample allocation not given. The samples were gathered on day 63 after the first injection of vaccine or placebo. The sequencing here drew on peripheral blood, taken in a trial of Ad26.COV2.S vaccine versus placebo. Source of these receptors: a person between 18 and 60 years old who received the Ad26.COV2.S COVID-19 vaccine or a placebo.

The chain combines TRBV7-2 with TRBJ2-3, with D tentatively TRBD2 (6 bases). The CDR3 is 13 residues long. Deletions cut 5 bases from V and 2 bases from J, with 8 bases between. The germline V gene has CDR1 SGHTA and CDR2 FQGNSA. CDR3 protein: CASSRDSTDTQYF. The CDR3 DNA reads as TGTGCCAGCAGCCGGGACTCCACAGATACGCAGTATTTT.

The chain links TRBV15 to TRBJ2-2, with D maybe TRBD2 (5 bases). Per the germline V gene, CDR1 is LNHNV and CDR2 is YYDKDF (reference sequence). Trimming stripped 5 bases from V and 5 bases from J, with 15 bases between. The length of the CDR3 is 15 residues. In nucleotides, the CDR3 is TGTGCCACCAGCCGTATAGCGATCCTGACCGGGGAGCTGTTTTTT. As protein: CATSRIAILTGELFF.

This clone was detected once. The J gene is TRBJ1-1, the V gene TRBV5-6; the D is unclear. The CDR3 runs 11 residues. From germline, CDR1 is SGHDT and CDR2 YYEEEE. V was cut by 2 bases and J by 6 bases, with 5 bases left in between. The CDR3 region is CASSFRSEAFF. DNA for the CDR3: TGTGCCAGCAGCTTTCGCTCTGAAGCTTTCTTT.

CDR3 residues: CASSTTNEQFF. The CDR3 bases are TGTGCCAGCAGCACGACCAATGAGCAGTTCTTC. The chain joins TRBV9 to TRBJ2-1; D is unclear. V was pared by 4 bases and J by 6 bases, with 5 bases between. The CDR3 loop spans 11 amino acids. Germline V CDR1 and CDR2: SGDLS, YYNGEE.

This sequence joins TRBV7-2 and TRBJ2-6, with 13 positions matching TRBD2. V was clipped by 5 bases and J by 3 bases; unmatched bases: 4. This CDR3 has 17 amino acids. Germline V gives CDR1 SGHTA, CDR2 FQGNSA. This chain's CDR3 is CASSPGLAGVGANVLTF. Here the CDR3 DNA reads TGTGCCAGCAGCCCAGGACTAGCGGGGGTTGGGGCCAACGTCCTGACTTTC.

CDR3 DNA: TGCAGCGTTGAACTTCGACAGGGTAGCTCCTACGAGCAGTACTTC. This codes for CSVELRQGSSYEQYF. The V and J genes are TRBV29-1 and TRBJ2-7; 7 bases are a match to TRBD1. Germline lookup yields CDR1 SQVTM and CDR2 ANQGSEA. Trimming took 2 bases from V and 0 from J; bases not matched to a gene: 7. CDR3 length: 15 residues.

The chain recombines TRBV5-1 with TRBJ2-1, with TRBD2 identical over 9 bases. This CDR3 region has 15 residues. Germline CDR1 SGHRS, CDR2 YFSETQ. V lost 4 bases and J lost 5; bases outside the gene matches: 7. CDR3 DNA sequence: TGCGCCAGCAGCCCGGGACTAGCTTTGGACAATGAGCAGTTCTTC. The encoded protein is CASSPGLALDNEQFF.

This chain uses TRBV6-2 or TRBV6-3 with TRBJ1-5, with D unclear. Per germline, CDR1 MNHEY and CDR2 SVGEGT. The germline V and J ends were trimmed by 5 bases and 6 bases, with 17 bases remaining between them. CDR3 length equals 15 residues. The CDR3 spells CASSPSKWVSQPQHF. The CDR3, as DNA: TGTGCCAGCAGTCCCTCCAAGTGGGTGAGTCAGCCCCAGCATTTT.

The genes are TRBV2 and TRBJ2-1; 8 bases are shared with TRBD1. Germline CDR1 is SNHLY and CDR2 is FYNNEI. The trim removed 10 bases at V and 0 bases at J, leaving 5 bases unmatched. This CDR3 is 14 amino acids long. In nucleotides, the CDR3 is TGTGCCAACGGACAGGGAAGCTCCTACAATGAGCAGTTCTTC. Its translation is CANGQGSSYNEQFF. The full variable domain, rest sourced from reference TRBV2 and TRBJ2-1, is EPEVTQTPSHQVTQMGQEVILRCVPISNHLYFYWYRQILGQKVEFLVSFYNNEISEKSEIFDDQFSVERPDGSNFTLKIRSTKLEDSAMYFCANGQGSSYNEQFFGPGTRLTVL.

This rearrangement joins TRBV7-3 to TRBJ2-2, with D tentatively TRBD1 (5 bases). In germline, CDR1 is SGHTA, CDR2 FQGTGA. Deletions cut 2 bases from V and 4 bases from J, with 8 bases between. The CDR3 is 14 amino acids. The CDR3 region has the DNA TGTGCCAGCAGCTTAGGGGCGATCACCGGGGAGCTGTTTTTT. It codes for CASSLGAITGELFF.

V gene TRBV4-3 combines with J gene TRBJ1-3, with TRBD1 as a possible D gene (5 bases). CDR3 length: 18 residues. Deletions cut 5 bases from V and 7 bases from J, with 27 bases between. Per the germline V gene, CDR1 is LGHNA and CDR2 is YSLEER. The CDR3 DNA reads as TGCGCCAGCAGCAAACTCACGGACCTTCCCCCCCCAGGGAACACCATATATTTT. This encodes CASSKLTDLPPPGNTIYF.

As concerns this clone: One end of the junction does not line up with germline, which may come from a read error. The chain recombines TRBV5-1 with TRBJ2-3; D is undetermined. In germline, CDR1 is SGHRS, CDR2 YFSETQ. The CDR3 spans 12 residues. The CDR3 DNA reads as TGCGCCAGCAGCCAATCCCGAGATGCGCAGTATTTT. Amino acid sequence: CASSQSRDAQYF.

V gene TRBV15 combines with J gene TRBJ1-4; D is uncertain. The V end lost 5 bases, the J end lost 3 bases, and 10 bases lay between the germline ends. There are 14 residues in the CDR3. Germline CDR1 LNHNV, CDR2 YYDKDF (reference sequence). The CDR3 sequence: CATSWSVANEKLFF. In DNA form, the CDR3 reads TGTGCCACCAGCTGGTCGGTAGCTAATGAAAAACTGTTTTTT.

This clone appeared a single time. The chain links TRBV27 to TRBJ2-1; perhaps TRBD1 as D (5 bases). The V end was cut by 6 bases, the J end by 7 bases, with 19 bases between. The CDR3 consists of 15 residues. Per germline, CDR1 MNHEY and CDR2 SMNVEV (reference sequence). The CDR3 spells CASSLTRWGNNEQFF. The CDR3 DNA follows: TGTGCCAGCAGCCTAACCCGGTGGGGCAATAATGAGCAGTTCTTC.

V usage is TRBV28 and J usage is TRBJ1-5; TRBD1 might be the D (6 bases). Germline CDR1 reads MDHEN; CDR2 reads SYDVKM. V was trimmed by 3 bases and J by 12 bases, leaving 15 bases between them. The CDR3 totals 13 residues. The CDR3 here is CASSLVTGLLQHF. The CDR3 DNA follows: TGTGCCAGCAGTTTGGTCACAGGGCTGCTCCAGCATTTT.